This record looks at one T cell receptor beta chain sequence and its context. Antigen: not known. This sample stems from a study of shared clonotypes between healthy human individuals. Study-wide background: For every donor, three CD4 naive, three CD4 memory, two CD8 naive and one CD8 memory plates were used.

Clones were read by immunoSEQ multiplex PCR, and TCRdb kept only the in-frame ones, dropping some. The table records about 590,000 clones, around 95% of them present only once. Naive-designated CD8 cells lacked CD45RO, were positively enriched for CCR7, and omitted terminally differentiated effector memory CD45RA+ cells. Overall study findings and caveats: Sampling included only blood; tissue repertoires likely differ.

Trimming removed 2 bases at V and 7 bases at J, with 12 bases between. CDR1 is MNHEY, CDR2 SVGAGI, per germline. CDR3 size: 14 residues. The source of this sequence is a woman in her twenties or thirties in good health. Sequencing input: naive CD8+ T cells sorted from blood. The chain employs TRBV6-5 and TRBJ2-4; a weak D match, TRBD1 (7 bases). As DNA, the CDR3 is TGTGCCAGCAGTTACAGTCCAGGGGGGAACATTCAGTACTTC. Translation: CASSYSPGGNIQYF.